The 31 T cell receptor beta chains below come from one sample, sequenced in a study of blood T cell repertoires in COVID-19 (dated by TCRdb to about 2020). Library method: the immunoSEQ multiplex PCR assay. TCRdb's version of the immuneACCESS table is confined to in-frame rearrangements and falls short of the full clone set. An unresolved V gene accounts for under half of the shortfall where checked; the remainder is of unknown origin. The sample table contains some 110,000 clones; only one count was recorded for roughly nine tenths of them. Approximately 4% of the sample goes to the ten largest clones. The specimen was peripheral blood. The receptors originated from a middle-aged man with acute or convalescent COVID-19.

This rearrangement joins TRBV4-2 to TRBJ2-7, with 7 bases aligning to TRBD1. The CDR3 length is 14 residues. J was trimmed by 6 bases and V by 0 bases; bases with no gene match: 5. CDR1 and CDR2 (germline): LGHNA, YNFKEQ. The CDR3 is CASSQDEQGIEQYF. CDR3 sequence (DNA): TGTGCCAGCAGCCAAGACGAACAGGGGATCGAGCAGTACTTC.

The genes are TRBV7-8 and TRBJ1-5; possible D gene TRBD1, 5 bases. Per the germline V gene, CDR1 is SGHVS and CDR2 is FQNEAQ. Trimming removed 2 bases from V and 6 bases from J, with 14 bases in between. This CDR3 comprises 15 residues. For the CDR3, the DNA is TGTGCCAGCAGCTTACATTGGGGGGAAGGTCAGCCCCAGCATTTT. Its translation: CASSLHWGEGQPQHF.

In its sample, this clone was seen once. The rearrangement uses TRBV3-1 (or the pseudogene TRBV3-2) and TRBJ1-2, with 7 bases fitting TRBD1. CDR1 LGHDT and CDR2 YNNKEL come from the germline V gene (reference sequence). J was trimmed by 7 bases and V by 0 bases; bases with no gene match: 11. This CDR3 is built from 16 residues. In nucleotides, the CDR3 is TGTGCCAGCAGCCAAGATGCAGGGGGAGATAGATCTGGCTACACCTTC. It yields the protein CASSQDAGGDRSGYTF.

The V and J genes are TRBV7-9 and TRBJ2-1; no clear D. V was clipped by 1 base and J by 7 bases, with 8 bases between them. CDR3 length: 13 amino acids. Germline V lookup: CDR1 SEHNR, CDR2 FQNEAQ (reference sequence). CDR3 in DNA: TGTGCCAGCAGCTTAGGGCAGTCAAATGAGCAGTTCTTC. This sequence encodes CASSLGQSNEQFF.

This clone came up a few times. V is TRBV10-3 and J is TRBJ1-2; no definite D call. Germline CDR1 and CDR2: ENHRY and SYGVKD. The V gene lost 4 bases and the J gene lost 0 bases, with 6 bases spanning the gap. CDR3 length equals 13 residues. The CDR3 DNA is TGTGCCATCAGTGGGGCAGCTAACTATGGCTACACCTTC. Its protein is CAISGAANYGYTF.

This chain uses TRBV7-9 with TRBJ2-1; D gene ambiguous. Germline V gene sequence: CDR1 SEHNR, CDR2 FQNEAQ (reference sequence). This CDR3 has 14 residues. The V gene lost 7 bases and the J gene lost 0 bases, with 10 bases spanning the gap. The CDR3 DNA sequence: TGTGCCAGCAACCCAGCGAGCTCCTACAATGAGCAGTTCTTC. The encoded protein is CASNPASSYNEQFF. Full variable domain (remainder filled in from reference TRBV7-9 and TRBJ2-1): DTGVSQNPRHKITKRGQNVTFRCDPISEHNRLYWYRQTLGQGPEFLTYFQNEAQLEKSRLLSDRFSAERPKGSFSTLEIQRTEQGDSAMYLCASNPASSYNEQFFGPGTRLTVL.

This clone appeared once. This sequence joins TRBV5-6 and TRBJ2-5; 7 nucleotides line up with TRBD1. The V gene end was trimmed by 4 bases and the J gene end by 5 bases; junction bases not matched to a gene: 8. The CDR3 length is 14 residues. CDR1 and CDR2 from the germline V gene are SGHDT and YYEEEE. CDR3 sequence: CASSDRVARETQYF. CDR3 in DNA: TGTGCCAGCAGCGACAGGGTAGCTAGGGAGACCCAGTACTTC.

DNA of the CDR3: TGCGCCAGCAGCCAAGATGTTGGGACAGGAGAAGCTTTCTTT. It codes for CASSQDVGTGEAFF. The V and J genes are TRBV4-3 and TRBJ1-1; 8 nucleotides agree with TRBD1. The germline V gene encodes CDR1 LGHNA and CDR2 YSLEER. This CDR3 comprises 14 residues. The V and J ends lost 0 bases and 8 bases, in that order; junction bases with no gene match: 5.

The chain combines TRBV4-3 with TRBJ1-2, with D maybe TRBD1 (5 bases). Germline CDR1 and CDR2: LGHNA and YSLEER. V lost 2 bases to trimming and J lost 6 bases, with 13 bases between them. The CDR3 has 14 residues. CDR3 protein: CASSQQQEMDGYTF. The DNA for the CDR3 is TGCGCCAGCAGCCAACAACAGGAGATGGATGGCTACACCTTC.

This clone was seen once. CDR3 loop: CASSQAQELRNTIYF. Written as DNA, the CDR3 is TGTGCCAGCAGCCAAGCACAGGAATTGCGGAACACCATATATTTT. The chain combines TRBV3-1 (or the pseudogene TRBV3-2) with TRBJ1-3; tentative D call: TRBD1 (5 bases). V gave up 1 base and J gave up 7 bases, with 14 bases separating them. The CDR3 is 15 amino acids. Germline V lookup: CDR1 LGHDT, CDR2 YNNKEL (reference sequence).

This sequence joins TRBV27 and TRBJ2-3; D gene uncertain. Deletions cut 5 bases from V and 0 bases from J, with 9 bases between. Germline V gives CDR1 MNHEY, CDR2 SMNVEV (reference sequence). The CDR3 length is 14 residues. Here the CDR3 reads CASSPYSSTDTQYF. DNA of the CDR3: TGTGCCAGCAGTCCTTATAGCAGCACAGATACGCAGTATTTT.

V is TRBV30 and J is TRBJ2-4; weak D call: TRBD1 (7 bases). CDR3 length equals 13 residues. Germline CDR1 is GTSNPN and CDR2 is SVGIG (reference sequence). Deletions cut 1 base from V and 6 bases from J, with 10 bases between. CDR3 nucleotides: TGTGCCTGGAGTGGCGGGACAGCAAACATTCAGTACTTC. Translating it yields CAWSGGTANIQYF. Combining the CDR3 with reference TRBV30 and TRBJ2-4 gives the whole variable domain SQTIHQWPATLVQPVGSPLSLECTVEGTSNPNLYWYRQAAGRGLQLLFYSVGIGQISSEVPQNLSASRPQDRQFILSSKKLLLSDSGFYLCAWSGGTANIQYFGAGTRLSVL.

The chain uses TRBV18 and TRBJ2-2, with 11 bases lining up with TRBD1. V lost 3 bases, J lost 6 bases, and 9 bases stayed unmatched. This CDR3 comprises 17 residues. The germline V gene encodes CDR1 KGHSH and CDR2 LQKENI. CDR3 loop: CASSPRTGGGFAGELFF. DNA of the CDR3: TGTGCCAGCTCACCCCGGACAGGGGGCGGATTCGCCGGGGAGCTGTTTTTT.

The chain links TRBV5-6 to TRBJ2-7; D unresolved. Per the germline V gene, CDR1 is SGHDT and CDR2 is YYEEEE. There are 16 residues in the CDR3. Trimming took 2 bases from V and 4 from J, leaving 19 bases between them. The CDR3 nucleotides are TGTGCCAGCAGCTTTTTTTCTGCGGCGAGTTCTTACGAGCAGTACTTC. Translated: CASSFFSAASSYEQYF.

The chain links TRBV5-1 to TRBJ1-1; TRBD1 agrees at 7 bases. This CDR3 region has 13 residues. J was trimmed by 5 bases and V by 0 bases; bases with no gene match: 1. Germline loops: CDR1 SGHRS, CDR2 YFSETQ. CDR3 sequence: CASSLGTGTEAFF. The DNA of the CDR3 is TGCGCCAGCAGCTTGGGGACAGGTACTGAAGCTTTCTTT.

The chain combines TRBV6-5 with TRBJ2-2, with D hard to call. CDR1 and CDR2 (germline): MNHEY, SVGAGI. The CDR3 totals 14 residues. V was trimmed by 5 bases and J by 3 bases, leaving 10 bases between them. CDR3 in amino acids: CASSKSVYTGELFF. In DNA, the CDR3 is TGTGCCAGCAGTAAAAGCGTTTACACCGGGGAGCTGTTTTTT.

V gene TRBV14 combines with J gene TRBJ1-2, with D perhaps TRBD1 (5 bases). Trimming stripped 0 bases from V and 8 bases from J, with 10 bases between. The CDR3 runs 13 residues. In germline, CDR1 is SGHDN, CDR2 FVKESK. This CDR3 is CASSQDWGEGYTF. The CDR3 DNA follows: TGTGCCAGCAGCCAAGACTGGGGGGAAGGCTACACCTTC.

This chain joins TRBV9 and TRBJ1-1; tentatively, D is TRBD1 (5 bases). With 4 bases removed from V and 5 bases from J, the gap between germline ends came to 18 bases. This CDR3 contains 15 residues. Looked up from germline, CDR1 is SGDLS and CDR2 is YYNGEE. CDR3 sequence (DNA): TGTGCCAGCAGCACGCAGGGTGTTGGTGGGACTGAAGCTTTCTTT. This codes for CASSTQGVGGTEAFF.

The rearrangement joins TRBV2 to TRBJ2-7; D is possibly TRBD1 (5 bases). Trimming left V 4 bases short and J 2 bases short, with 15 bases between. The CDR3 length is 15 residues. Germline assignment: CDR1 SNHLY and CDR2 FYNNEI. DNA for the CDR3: TGTGCCAGCAGTGCAGTCAAGGGGCAGCCCTACGAGCAGTACTTC. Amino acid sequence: CASSAVKGQPYEQYF.

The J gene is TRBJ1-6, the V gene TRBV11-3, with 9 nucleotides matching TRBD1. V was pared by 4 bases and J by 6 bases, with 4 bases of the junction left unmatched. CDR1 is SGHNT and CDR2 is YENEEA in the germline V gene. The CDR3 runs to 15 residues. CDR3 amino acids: CASSSGTGSNSPLHF. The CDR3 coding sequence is TGTGCCAGCAGCTCCGGGACAGGGTCTAATTCACCCCTCCACTTT.

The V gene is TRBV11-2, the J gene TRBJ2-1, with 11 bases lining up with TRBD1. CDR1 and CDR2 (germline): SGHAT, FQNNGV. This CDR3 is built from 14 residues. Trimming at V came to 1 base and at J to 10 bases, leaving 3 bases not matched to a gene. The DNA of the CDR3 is TGTGCCAGCAGCTTAGTGAGGACAGGGGGCGAGCAGTTCTTC. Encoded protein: CASSLVRTGGEQFF.

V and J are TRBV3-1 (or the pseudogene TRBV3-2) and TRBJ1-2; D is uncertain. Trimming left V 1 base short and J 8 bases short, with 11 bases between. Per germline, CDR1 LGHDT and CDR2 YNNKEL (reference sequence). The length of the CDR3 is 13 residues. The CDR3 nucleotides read TGTGCCAGCAGCCAAGTGCAGGAAGGCGGCTACACCTTC. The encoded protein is CASSQVQEGGYTF.

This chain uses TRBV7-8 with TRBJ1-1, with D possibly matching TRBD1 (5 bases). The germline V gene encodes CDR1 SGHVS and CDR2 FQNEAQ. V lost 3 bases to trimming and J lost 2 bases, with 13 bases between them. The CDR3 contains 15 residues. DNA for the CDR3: TGTGCCAGCAGCTTGGGGCTCACAAGAAACACTGAAGCTTTCTTT. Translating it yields CASSLGLTRNTEAFF.

The CDR3 sequence is CATSDPTGGSYNEQFF. The CDR3 region has the DNA TGTGCCACCAGTGATCCGACAGGGGGCTCCTACAATGAGCAGTTCTTC. This sequence joins TRBV24-1 and TRBJ2-1; 9 bases map to TRBD1. The germline V gene encodes CDR1 KGHDR and CDR2 SFDVKD. CDR3 length equals 16 residues. Trimming removed 3 bases from V and 0 bases from J; junction bases left unmatched: 2.

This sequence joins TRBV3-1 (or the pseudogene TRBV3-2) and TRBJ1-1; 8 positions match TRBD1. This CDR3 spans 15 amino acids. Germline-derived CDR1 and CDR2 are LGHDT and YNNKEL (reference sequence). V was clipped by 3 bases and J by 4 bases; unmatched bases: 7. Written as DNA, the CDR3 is TGTGCCAGCAGCCAGTCAGGGGGCTTCGGCACTGAAGCTTTCTTT. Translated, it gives CASSQSGGFGTEAFF.

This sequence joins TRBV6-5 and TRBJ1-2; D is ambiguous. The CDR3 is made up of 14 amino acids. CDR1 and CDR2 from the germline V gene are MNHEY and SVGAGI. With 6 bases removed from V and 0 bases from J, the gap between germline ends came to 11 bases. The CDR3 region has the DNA TGTGCCAGCAGCTCCCTGAGGGCTAACTATGGCTACACCTTC. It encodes CASSSLRANYGYTF.

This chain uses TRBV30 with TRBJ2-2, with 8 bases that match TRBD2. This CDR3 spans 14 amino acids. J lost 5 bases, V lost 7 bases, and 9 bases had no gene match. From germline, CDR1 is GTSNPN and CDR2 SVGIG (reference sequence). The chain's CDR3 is CASPGTSNTGELFF. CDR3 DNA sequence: TGTGCCTCCCCCGGGACTAGTAATACCGGGGAGCTGTTTTTT. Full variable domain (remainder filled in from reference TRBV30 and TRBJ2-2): SQTIHQWPATLVQPVGSPLSLECTVEGTSNPNLYWYRQAAGRGLQLLFYSVGIGQISSEVPQNLSASRPQDRQFILSSKKLLLSDSGFYLCASPGTSNTGELFFGEGSRLTVL.

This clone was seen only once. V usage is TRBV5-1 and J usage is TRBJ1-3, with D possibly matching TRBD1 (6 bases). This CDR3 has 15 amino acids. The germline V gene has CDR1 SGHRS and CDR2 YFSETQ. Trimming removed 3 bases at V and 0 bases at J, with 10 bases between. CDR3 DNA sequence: TGCGCCAGCAGCTACACAGGGAGCTCTGGAAACACCATATATTTT. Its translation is CASSYTGSSGNTIYF.

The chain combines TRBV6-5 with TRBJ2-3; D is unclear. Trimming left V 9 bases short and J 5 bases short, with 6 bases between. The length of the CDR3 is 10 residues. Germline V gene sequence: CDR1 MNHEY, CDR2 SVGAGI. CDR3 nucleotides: TGTGCCAGTGGGCGAGATACGCAGTATTTT. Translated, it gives CASGRDTQYF.

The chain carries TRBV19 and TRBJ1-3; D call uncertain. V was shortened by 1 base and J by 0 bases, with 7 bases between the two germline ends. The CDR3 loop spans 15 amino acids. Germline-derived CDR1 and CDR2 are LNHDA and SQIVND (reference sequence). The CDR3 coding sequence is TGTGCCAGTAGTATAGCAGCGAGCTCTGGAAACACCATATATTTT. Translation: CASSIAASSGNTIYF.

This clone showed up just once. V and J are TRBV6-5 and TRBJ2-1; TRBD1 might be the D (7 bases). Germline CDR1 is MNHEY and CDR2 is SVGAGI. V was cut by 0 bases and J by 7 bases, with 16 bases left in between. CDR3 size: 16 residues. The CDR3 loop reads CASSYSEGALWNEQFF. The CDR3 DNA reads TGTGCCAGCAGTTACTCGGAGGGGGCGCTTTGGAATGAGCAGTTCTTC.